The rows below give T cell receptor beta chains drawn from one sample of a study of pediatric ulcerative colitis. Sequencing was performed with immunoSEQ multiplex PCR; in TCRdb, only in-frame clones are kept and a portion is missing. Here the sample spans 35,000 to 45,000 clones, 70% to 90% being singletons. The sample comprised blood. The receptors stem from a girl aged 10-17 years with moderate ulcerative colitis. CDR3s include the opening cysteine and the closing phenylalanine or tryptophan. The order of the fields is CDR3 length, J gene, V gene, CDR3 protein.

12 | TRBJ2-3 | TRBV7-2 | CASSSGVDTQYF
14 | TRBJ1-1 | TRBV18 | CASSPTSDDTEAFF
15 | TRBJ2-3 | TRBV2 | CASSTGTSGENTQYF
14 | TRBJ2-7 | TRBV5-4 | CASSLRAGNYEQYF
12 | TRBJ1-2 | TRBV28 | CATSMANYGYTF
13 | TRBJ1-2 | TRBV11-2 | CASRDWRTDGYTF
13 | TRBJ2-1 | TRBV27 | CASSFEPYNEQFF
16 | TRBJ1-5 | TRBV7-2 | CASGGQGSSSNQPQHF
11 | TRBJ1-3 | TRBV6-1 | CAALIGNTIYF
18 | TRBJ2-5 | TRBV5-1 | CASSLSPSGGASQETQYF